This passage covers 26 T cell receptor beta chains from one sample sequenced in a study of OX40 agonist ivuxolimab in advanced cancers. Profiling relied on immunoSEQ multiplex PCR, and the TCRdb table lists in-frame clones only, not all of them. The sample holds 60,000 to 70,000 clones; about nine tenths are singletons and the top ten take approximately 2.6%. The sample in question was CD4+ or CD8+ T cells sorted from blood, obtained in a trial of the OX40 agonist ivuxolimab. The receptors come from an adult with an advanced solid tumor such as melanoma, head and neck, liver or kidney cancer.

The chain has TRBV19 and TRBJ1-5, with a tentative D call TRBD1 (5 bases). CDR3 length equals 14 residues. Germline V gene data show CDR1 as LNHDA and CDR2 as SQIVND (reference sequence). Deletions cut 4 bases from V and 7 bases from J, with 14 bases between. CDR3 amino acids: CASSKGGGEQPQHF. The CDR3 DNA reads as TGTGCCAGTAGTAAAGGTGGGGGTGAGCAGCCCCAGCATTTT.

The table lists this clone with a count of one. Other DNA sequences within the sample encode an identical CDR3. The chain uses TRBV7-2 and TRBJ2-3, with 8 nucleotides matching TRBD2. Germline V gene sequence: CDR1 SGHTA, CDR2 FQGNSA. The CDR3 has 16 amino acids. J was trimmed by 5 bases and V by 1 base; bases with no gene match: 8. The CDR3 region has the DNA TGTGCCAGCAGCTTAGAGGTCGGGGGGGGGTTAGATACGCAGTATTTT. Translating gives CASSLEVGGGLDTQYF.

This clone appeared a single time. The chain links TRBV28 to TRBJ1-4, with TRBD1 matching over 7 bases. CDR3 length: 15 amino acids. J gave up 6 bases and V 6 bases, and 10 bases lay outside the gene matches. Germline CDR1 is MDHEN and CDR2 is SYDVKM. The CDR3 reads CASSYNRGLDEKLFF. In nucleotides, the CDR3 is TGTGCCAGCAGCTATAACAGGGGCCTTGATGAAAAACTGTTTTTT.

This rearrangement joins TRBV6-5 to TRBJ2-6; D perhaps matches TRBD1 (5 bases). The CDR3 runs 15 residues. CDR1 is MNHEY and CDR2 is SVGAGI in the germline V gene. With 6 bases removed from V and 0 bases from J, the gap between germline ends came to 9 bases. CDR3 sequence (DNA): TGTGCCAGCAGCTCGGACAACTCTGGGGCCAACGTCCTGACTTTC. Encoded protein: CASSSDNSGANVLTF.

CDR3 coding DNA: TGCGCCAGCAGCTTGGCCCCCGGGAGTGGCGAGCAGTACTTC. Its translation: CASSLAPGSGEQYF. The chain recombines TRBV5-1 with TRBJ2-7, with D possibly matching TRBD2 (6 bases). The CDR3 spans 14 residues. Trimming left V 0 bases short and J 6 bases short, with 13 bases between. Per the germline V gene, CDR1 is SGHRS and CDR2 is YFSETQ.

For the CDR3, the DNA is TGTGCCAGCAGCCGCAATCAGCCCCAGCATTTT. The encoded protein is CASSRNQPQHF. This chain links TRBV28 with TRBJ1-5; D gene uncertain. The CDR3 is 11 amino acids. V lost 6 bases to trimming and J lost 2 bases, with 2 bases between them. CDR1 and CDR2 from the germline V gene are MDHEN and SYDVKM.

J is TRBJ2-7 and V is TRBV18; no reliable D call. Trimming cost V 6 bases and J 2 bases, with 11 bases left between them. The CDR3 is 13 residues long. CDR1 and CDR2 from the germline V gene are KGHSH and LQKENI. This CDR3 reads CASSRQETYEQYF. The CDR3 DNA reads TGTGCCAGCTCGCGGCAGGAAACCTACGAGCAGTACTTC.

The chain links TRBV4-3 to TRBJ1-5; 12 bases line up with TRBD1. The CDR3 has 15 residues. J was trimmed by 5 bases and V by 6 bases; bases with no gene match: 5. CDR1 is LGHNA and CDR2 is YSLEER in the germline V gene. CDR3 DNA: TGCGCCAGCAGGGGGACAGGGGGCGCCGATCAGCCCCAGCATTTT. Encoded protein: CASRGTGGADQPQHF.

V and J are TRBV11-3 and TRBJ2-7; D tentatively fits TRBD1 or TRBD2 (7 bases each). Trimming removed 5 bases from V and 6 bases from J, with 17 bases in between. The germline CDR1 and CDR2 sequences are SGHNT and YENEEA. The CDR3 is 14 amino acids. CDR3 region: CASSQGGRELEQYF. The CDR3 DNA follows: TGTGCCAGCAGCCAGGGGGGGCGGGAGCTCGAGCAGTACTTC.

This clone was found once. The chain combines TRBV15 with TRBJ2-5; 7 nucleotides line up with TRBD1. The CDR3 totals 16 residues. Per the germline V gene, CDR1 is LNHNV and CDR2 is YYDKDF (reference sequence). V lost 0 bases to trimming and J lost 3 bases; unmatched junction nucleotides: 7. Here the CDR3 reads CATSRELTGTEETQYF. As DNA, the CDR3 is TGTGCCACCAGCAGAGAACTGACAGGGACCGAAGAGACCCAGTACTTC.

The chain employs TRBV28 and TRBJ2-3; a weak D match, TRBD1 (6 bases). Germline loops: CDR1 MDHEN, CDR2 SYDVKM. CDR3 length: 16 residues. Between the trimmed V and J ends, which lost 8 bases and 3 bases, there was a span of 21 bases. CDR3 DNA: TGTGCCAGCCTCGGGGTCCCAGGGGTGGATACAGATACGCAGTATTTT. The encoded protein is CASLGVPGVDTDTQYF.

This clone was observed a few times. This chain connects TRBV6-5 to TRBJ1-3; TRBD1 agrees at 12 bases. This CDR3 region has 15 residues. Losses at the gene ends were 6 bases for V and 4 bases for J; bases not matched to a gene: 4. The V gene's germline CDR1 is MNHEY and CDR2 SVGAGI. CDR3: CASSSGTGGGNTIYF. As DNA, the CDR3 is TGTGCCAGCAGCTCCGGGACAGGGGGCGGAAACACCATATATTTT.

The chain employs TRBV5-1 and TRBJ2-7; 12 bases line up with TRBD1. J gave up 7 bases and V 4 bases, and 6 bases lay outside the gene matches. CDR3 length: 14 amino acids. Germline CDR1 is SGHRS and CDR2 is YFSETQ. As DNA, the CDR3 is TGCGCCAGCAGCCCGGGACAGGGGGCAGGAGAGCAGTACTTC. It translates to CASSPGQGAGEQYF.

Of note for this clone: Relative to the germline gene, one junction end is altered; a read error may explain this. The rearrangement joins TRBV30 to TRBJ1-2; a weak D match, TRBD1 (5 bases). The CDR3 contains 11 residues. CDR1 is GTSNPN and CDR2 is SVGIG in the germline V gene (reference sequence). The CDR3 DNA reads as TGTGCCTGGAGTGTTGGGGGACTTCCTCACTTC. Its protein product is CAWSVGGLPHF.

This chain uses TRBV20-1 with TRBJ2-7; no definite D call. The V gene lost 6 bases and the J gene lost 3 bases, with 9 bases spanning the gap. This CDR3 comprises 11 residues. Germline V gene sequence: CDR1 DFQATT, CDR2 SNEGSKA (reference sequence). The CDR3 DNA reads TGCAGTGCGCACGACATCTACGAGCAGTACTTC. Its protein is CSAHDIYEQYF.

The rearrangement joins TRBV18 to TRBJ2-5, with D uncertain. The germline V gene has CDR1 KGHSH and CDR2 LQKENI. V was cut by 2 bases and J by 1 base, with 8 bases left in between. There are 14 residues in the CDR3. CDR3 coding DNA: TGTGCCAGCTCACCAAGGCGGTCCCAAGAGACCCAGTACTTC. Protein: CASSPRRSQETQYF. Supplemented by reference TRBV18 and TRBJ2-5, the full variable domain reads NAGVMQNPRHLVRRRGQEARLRCSPMKGHSHVYWYRQLPEEGLKFMVYLQKENIIDESGMPKERFSAEFPKEGPSILRIQQVVRGDSAAYFCASSPRRSQETQYFGPGTRLLVL.

This clone was picked up one time. The chain is built from TRBV11-2 and TRBJ1-4; TRBD1 agrees at 7 bases. This CDR3 has 14 residues. The junction had 6 bases not matched to a gene; V was cut back by 4 bases and J by 7 bases. CDR1 SGHAT and CDR2 FQNNGV come from the germline V gene. This chain's CDR3 is CASSSRTGPEKLFF. The CDR3 DNA is TGTGCCAGCAGCTCCAGGACAGGACCTGAAAAACTGTTTTTT. The whole variable domain, remainder taken from reference TRBV11-2 and TRBJ1-4, is EAGVAQSPRYKIIEKRQSVAFWCNPISGHATLYWYQQILGQGPKLLIQFQNNGVVDDSQLPKDRFSAERLKGVDSTLKIQPAKLEDSAVYLCASSSRTGPEKLFFGSGTQLSVL.

The V and J genes are TRBV10-2 and TRBJ1-3, with no clear D. The V gene lost 6 bases and the J gene lost 4 bases, with 16 bases spanning the gap. The CDR3 loop spans 15 amino acids. The germline V gene has CDR1 WSHSY and CDR2 SAAADI. This CDR3 is CASRPGVRKGNTIYF. The CDR3 DNA sequence: TGCGCCAGCAGACCGGGAGTCAGGAAAGGAAACACCATATATTTT.

The V and J genes are TRBV28 and TRBJ1-2; unclear D gene. Trimming pared 5 bases from V and 2 bases from J, leaving 15 bases between. CDR1 is MDHEN, CDR2 SYDVKM, per germline. This CDR3 is 15 amino acids long. The CDR3 here is CASSKTSRRNYGYTF. The DNA for the CDR3 is TGTGCCAGCAGTAAGACATCCCGAAGGAACTATGGCTACACCTTC.

The genes are TRBV4-1 and TRBJ2-4, with 10 nucleotides matching TRBD2. The CDR3 spans 18 residues. V lost 0 bases and J lost 6; bases outside the gene matches: 11. Germline assignment: CDR1 MGHRA and CDR2 YSYEKL. The chain's CDR3 is CASSQELAGEGSGNIQYF. DNA of the CDR3: TGCGCCAGCAGCCAAGAGCTAGCGGGAGAGGGAAGCGGAAACATTCAGTACTTC.

The rearrangement links TRBV19 to TRBJ1-1; 8 nucleotides line up with TRBD1. Germline assignment: CDR1 LNHDA and CDR2 SQIVND (reference sequence). V lost 8 bases to trimming and J lost 6 bases; unmatched junction nucleotides: 8. This CDR3 has 13 amino acids. The CDR3 loop reads CASRPGTGSEAFF. The CDR3 DNA sequence: TGTGCCAGTCGTCCCGGGACAGGCTCTGAAGCTTTCTTT.

The chain couples TRBV28 to TRBJ2-5; TRBD1 aligns across 9 bases. Germline trimming cut 6 bases from V and 3 bases from J; bases unmatched to any gene: 2. CDR1 and CDR2 (germline): MDHEN, SYDVKM. CDR3 length: 13 residues. CDR3 in amino acids: CASRWTGEETQYF. In nucleotides, the CDR3 is TGTGCCAGCAGGTGGACAGGGGAAGAGACCCAGTACTTC.

This clone was seen once. The V gene is TRBV20-1, the J gene TRBJ2-5, with D unresolved. The J call could be wrong; TRBJ2-7 is a better fit for the DNA end. This CDR3 spans 11 amino acids. Germline V gene sequence: CDR1 DFQATT, CDR2 SNEGSKA (reference sequence). This chain's CDR3 is CSASDIYEQYF. In DNA form, the CDR3 reads TGCAGTGCTAGCGATATCTACGAGCAGTACTTC.

The chain uses TRBV7-2 and TRBJ2-2; 8 nucleotides align to TRBD2. V was pared by 8 bases and J by 5 bases, with 7 bases of the junction left unmatched. The CDR3 contains 14 residues. Germline loops: CDR1 SGHTA, CDR2 FQGNSA. CDR3 protein: CASRGVAGTGELFF. CDR3 bases: TGTGCCAGCCGGGGGGTAGCGGGGACCGGGGAGCTGTTTTTT.

This chain uses TRBV10-1 with TRBJ2-2; 7 bases align to TRBD2. Looked up from germline, CDR1 is WNHNN and CDR2 is SYGVQD (reference sequence). With 5 bases clipped from V and 7 bases from J, the junction kept 4 bases outside the gene matches. The CDR3 contains 13 residues. The CDR3 loop reads CASSWREFGELFF. CDR3 sequence (DNA): TGCGCCAGCAGTTGGCGGGAGTTCGGGGAGCTGTTTTTT.

The chain employs TRBV2 and TRBJ2-1; D is undetermined. The V end was cut by 3 bases, the J end by 3 bases, with 6 bases between. Germline CDR1 is SNHLY and CDR2 is FYNNEI. There are 13 residues in the CDR3. The CDR3 DNA sequence: TGTGCCAGCAGTGACTATAGCTACAATGAGCAGTTCTTC. This sequence encodes CASSDYSYNEQFF.